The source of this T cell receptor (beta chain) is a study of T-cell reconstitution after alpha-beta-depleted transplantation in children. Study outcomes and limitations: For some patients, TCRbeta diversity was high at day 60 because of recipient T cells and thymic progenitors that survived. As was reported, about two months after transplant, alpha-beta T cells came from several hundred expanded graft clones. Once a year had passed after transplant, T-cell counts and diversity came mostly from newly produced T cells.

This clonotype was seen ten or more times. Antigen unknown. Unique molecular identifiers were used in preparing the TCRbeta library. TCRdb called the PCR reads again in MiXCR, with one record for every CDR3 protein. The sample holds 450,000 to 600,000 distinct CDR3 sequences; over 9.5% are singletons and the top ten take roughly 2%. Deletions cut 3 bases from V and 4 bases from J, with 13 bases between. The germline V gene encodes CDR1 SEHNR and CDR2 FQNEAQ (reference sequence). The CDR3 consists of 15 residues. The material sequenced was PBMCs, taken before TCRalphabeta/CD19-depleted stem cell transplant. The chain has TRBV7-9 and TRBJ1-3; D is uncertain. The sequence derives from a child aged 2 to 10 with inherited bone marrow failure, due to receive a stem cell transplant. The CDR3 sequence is CASSFSIESGNTIYF. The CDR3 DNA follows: TGTGCCAGCAGCTTTTCCATCGAGTCCGGAAACACCATATATTTT.